The rows below give T cell receptor beta chains drawn from one sample of a study of blood T cell repertoires in COVID-19. Using immunoSEQ multiplex PCR, the repertoire was profiled, and TCRdb retains in-frame clones only, with some absent. The top ten hold around 3.4% of the sample, which has about 220,000 clones, over 65% seen once. The sequenced sample consisted of PBMCs or T cells enriched from blood (not recorded which). All receptors come from a woman aged 55-69 years who had recovered from COVID-19. Each CDR3 is given with its conserved first and last residue. The D gene is left open where the match is weak. Rows give clone size only sometimes, using once, few, many, or a class for an expanded clone.

d_gene	abundance	j_gene	v_gene	CDR3nt	CDR3aa
TRBD1	.	TRBJ2-3	TRBV5-4	TGTGCCAGCAGCTCCGGACAGGGGGCAACAGATACGCAGTATTTT	CASSSGQGATDTQYF
.	.	TRBJ1-1	TRBV4-1	TGCGCCAGCAGCCAAGAAAGAGGGGAGGGTGAAGCTTTCTTT	CASSQERGEGEAFF
.	.	TRBJ1-4	TRBV6-2/TRBV6-3	TGTGCCAGCAGTTACACCTCCGGGACTTACAATGAAAAACTGTTTTTT	CASSYTSGTYNEKLFF
.	few	TRBJ1-1	TRBV5-1	TGCGCCAGCAGCTTGGCCGGTTCGAACACTGAAGCTTTCTTT	CASSLAGSNTEAFF
TRBD1	.	TRBJ1-5	TRBV10-1	TGCGCCAGCAGTGGAGTCGGGACAGGTCGTTGGCCCCAGCATTTT	CASSGVGTGRWPQHF
TRBD1	.	TRBJ1-4	TRBV5-6	TGTGCCAGCAGCACTCCAGGGACAGGGAAAAAACTGTTTTTT	CASSTPGTGKKLFF
.	.	TRBJ1-4	TRBV6-6	TGTGCCAGCAGTTACGGGGGGTCTAATGAAAAACTGTTTTTT	CASSYGGSNEKLFF
.	.	TRBJ1-5	TRBV12-3/TRBV12-4	TGTGCCAGCAGTTTGGGGAGTGGTCAGCCCCAGCATTTT	CASSLGSGQPQHF
.	.	TRBJ2-5	TRBV5-4	TGTGCCAGCAGCTTGGGAGGACGGGGGGAGACCCAGTACTTC	CASSLGGRGETQYF
TRBD1	many	TRBJ1-2	TRBV14	TGTGCCAGCAGCCAAGTCCCAGGACAGGGGCCCCCTAACTATGGCTACACCTTC	CASSQVPGQGPPNYGYTF
TRBD1	.	TRBJ2-2	TRBV6-4	TGTGCCAGCAGCTTCTCAGGGGGCAGGAACACCGGGGAGCTGTTTTTT	CASSFSGGRNTGELFF
TRBD1	.	TRBJ2-5	TRBV2	TGTGCCAGCGATAATGGACAGGGACACCAAGAGACCCAGTACTTC	CASDNGQGHQETQYF
.	.	TRBJ2-4	TRBV5-1	TGCGCCAGCAGCTCCCGGGACACCAAAAACATTCAGTACTTC	CASSSRDTKNIQYF
.	.	TRBJ1-4	TRBV14	TGTGCCAGCAGTCTTGGGGGCGCTAATGAAAAACTGTTTTTT	CASSLGGANEKLFF
.	once	TRBJ1-1	TRBV3-1/TRBV3-2	TGTGCCAGCAGCCTCACCCTGGGGACACCGCTGAACACTGAAGCTTTCTTT	CASSLTLGTPLNTEAFF
TRBD1	.	TRBJ1-2	TRBV6-1	TGTGCCAGCATTCCGGGACAGGGTCGTGGTGGCTACACCTTC	CASIPGQGRGGYTF
TRBD2	.	TRBJ2-5	TRBV10-1	TGCGCCAGCAGTCCCGGGGAGGGCGGACGAGAGACCCAGTACTTC	CASSPGEGGRETQYF
.	.	TRBJ1-5	TRBV15	TGTGCCACCAGCAGAGTTTTTGCTCGGACTGAAATCCCAGTTAGCAATCAGCCCCAGCATTTT	CATSRVFARTEIPVSNQPQHF
.	.	TRBJ1-1	TRBV6-6	TGTGCCAGCAGTTACTCGATTTCAGGGAACGCTGAAGCTTTCTTT	CASSYSISGNAEAFF
TRBD1	.	TRBJ2-3	TRBV5-4	TGTGCCAGCAGCCAGTGGACAGGGGGGAGGACAGATACGCAGTATTTT	CASSQWTGGRTDTQYF
TRBD2	.	TRBJ2-7	TRBV7-3	TGTGCCAGCAGCTTAAGCGGGGGAGCCGAATACGAGCAGTACTTC	CASSLSGGAEYEQYF
TRBD2	.	TRBJ2-1	TRBV4-2	TGTGCCAGCAGCCAACGACTAGCGCAATACAATGAGCAGTTCTTC	CASSQRLAQYNEQFF
TRBD1	.	TRBJ1-6	TRBV7-9	TGTGCCAGCAGCCTAGGGCAAAGGGACAGACATAATTCACCCCTCCACTTT	CASSLGQRDRHNSPLHF
TRBD1	.	TRBJ1-1	TRBV5-5	TGTGCCAGCAGCTTGATGAGGGGGCCGTACACTGAAGCTTTCTTT	CASSLMRGPYTEAFF
.	.	TRBJ1-6	TRBV11-2	TGTGCCAGCAGCTTAGGAGGAGGGTTAAGTTCACCCCTCCACTTT	CASSLGGGLSSPLHF
TRBD2	.	TRBJ2-5	TRBV6-5	TGTGCCAGCAGTCCCCGGACTAGCCGACAAGAGACCCAGTACTTC	CASSPRTSRQETQYF
.	.	TRBJ2-3	TRBV10-1	TGCGCCAGCAGTGAAACTAGCATGGATACGCAGTATTTT	CASSETSMDTQYF
.	.	TRBJ1-2	TRBV19	TGTGCCAGTAGTATCGCTGCACCTTCGGGAGGCTACACCTTC	CASSIAAPSGGYTF
TRBD1	.	TRBJ1-2	TRBV6-5	TGTGCCACCCAGACAGGGGGAAGGTATGGCTACACCTTC	CATQTGGRYGYTF
TRBD2	.	TRBJ2-1	TRBV5-4	TGTGCCAGCAGCTTGGTGACGGGAGGGCTCCAGGATGAGCAGTTCTTC	CASSLVTGGLQDEQFF
.	once	TRBJ1-2	TRBV7-2	TGTGCCAGCAGCCACCCCCGGGCAGGGCCTCTTGGCTACACCTTC	CASSHPRAGPLGYTF
TRBD1	.	TRBJ2-7	TRBV25-1	TGTGCCAGCAGTGAATCCGGGACAGGGAGCTCCTACGAGCAGTACTTC	CASSESGTGSSYEQYF
TRBD1	.	TRBJ1-2	TRBV3-1/TRBV3-2	TGTGCCAGCAGCCAAGCAGGGGGCGCCTATGGCTACACCTTC	CASSQAGGAYGYTF
.	.	TRBJ1-4	TRBV9	TGTGCCAGCAGCGTCCTCCCTATCCATGAAAAACTGTTTTTT	CASSVLPIHEKLFF
TRBD2	.	TRBJ2-5	TRBV19	TGTGCCAGTAGTTCGACTAGCGGGAGATACCCTCCAAGAGAAACCCAGTACTTC	CASSSTSGRYPPRETQYF
TRBD1	.	TRBJ1-6	TRBV25-1	TGTGCCAGCAGTGAAAGGGGACAGGGAAGGCCACCCCTCCACTTT	CASSERGQGRPPLHF
.	.	TRBJ1-2	TRBV30	TGTGCCTGGAGTTTGACAAATAACTATGGCTACACCTTC	CAWSLTNNYGYTF
.	.	TRBJ1-5	TRBV19	TGTGCCAGTAGTATAGATTTATCGCACTATAGCAATCAGCCCCAGCATTTT	CASSIDLSHYSNQPQHF
TRBD1	.	TRBJ2-3	TRBV23-1	TGCGCCAGCAGTTCAAAGGGGGCTGGGGTTGATACGCAGTATTTT	CASSSKGAGVDTQYF
TRBD1	.	TRBJ2-1	TRBV2	TGTGCCAGCAGTGAGGGGGGACAGGCGGAGAGCGAGCAGTTCTTC	CASSEGGQAESEQFF
.	few	TRBJ1-1	TRBV19	TGTGCCAGTAGTACGGTCCTCATCGGGGACACTGAAGCTTTCTTT	CASSTVLIGDTEAFF
TRBD2	.	TRBJ2-1	TRBV14	TGTGCCAGCAGTCGGACTAGCTCGTACAATGAGCAGTTCTTC	CASSRTSSYNEQFF
TRBD1	.	TRBJ1-1	TRBV6-2/TRBV6-3	TGTGCCAGCAGTTCCGACAGGGGGATTGGGATGAACACTGAAGCTTTCTTT	CASSSDRGIGMNTEAFF
.	once	TRBJ1-2	TRBV30	TGTGCCTGGAGTGTATCGCCGGGATCTGGCTACACCTTC	CAWSVSPGSGYTF